Included here is one T cell receptor beta chain sequence, with context. This clonotype turned up a few times. Its antigen specificity is not known. The input lacks base qualities; no much larger clone sits a single base away. The data are from a study of identical twins (dated by TCRdb to between 2015 and 2016). General notes on the study: The study deep-sequenced TCR alpha and beta repertoires from monozygotic twins, unrelated adults of various ages and cord blood to test whether fetal clonotypes persist. To rule out contamination, replicate twin experiments were performed at different times with different library preparation protocols. Points the paper makes about the study in general: Out-of-frame TCR alpha sharing in monozygotic twins was systematically underestimated by recombination models, whereas sharing between unrelated individuals was in agreement with the recombination models. The excess sharing between twins in beta out-of-frame sequences was weaker because fewer shared sequences reduced the signal-to-noise ratio. Invariant T cells such as MAIT and iNKT could partly confound zero-insertion analyses, although diverse VJ usage argued against such confounding for most clonotypes. Conclusions relied on cross-sectional statistical analysis, since the same donors could not be followed over many years. Out-of-frame TCR alpha sequences shared between twins showed an excess of low generation-probability sequences compared with coincidental sharing between unrelated individuals. Abundant cord blood beta clonotypes had fewer insertions, young adult naive repertoires showed a similar but weaker trend, and memory repertoires showed no such trend.

The protocol used for the library was 5' RACE. The instrument given in TCRdb is Illumina HiSeq 2000. Template switching added a universal primer binding site, and the final cDNA carried a unique molecular identifier that allowed TCR cDNA molecules to be counted accurately. Specific primers in the conserved constant-segment region were used to synthesize first-strand cDNA for TCR alpha and beta chains. To control for contamination, every cDNA library was double barcoded, receiving both a SMART-Mk sample barcode and Illumina barcodes. TruSeq adapter sequences along with Illumina sample barcodes were introduced in two successive PCR steps. Sequencing of the TCR alpha and beta cDNA libraries was done on the Illumina HiSeq platform using custom primers. From the authors' description of their analysis: MiGEC was used to process raw reads and extract unique molecular identifiers, and MiXCR was used to find CDR3 positions. Recombination models were inferred per individual with the repgenHMM and IGoR tools using an EM algorithm. The analysis of shared clonotypes was done with the tcR package in R, with sharing normalized by the product of cloneset sizes. To study raw recombination without the effects of thymic and clonal selection, out-of-frame nonproductive sequences were analyzed. TCRdb's own reprocessing of the public reads used fastp at Q25 and MiXCR and kept productive beta chains. CDR3 protein duplicates are merged, each entry listing the most common genes and DNA. TCRdb, rather than the study authors, made the V and J calls. This sample gives about 530,000 distinct CDR3 sequences in total; around 24% of them show up just once. Of the sample, around 0.5% falls within the top ten clones.

Only healthy Caucasian donors were included. The twin cohort comprised three pairs of female monozygotic twins, all aged roughly 18 to 30 years. CD4+ and CD8+ T cell populations were isolated with positive isolation kits from Invitrogen. According to the germline V gene (reference sequence), CDR1 reads DFQATT and CDR2 reads SNEGSKA. Inclusive of the bounding cysteine and phenylalanine, the CDR3 is 13 residues long. Left in the record is the CDR3 DNA by itself, 39 bases read in frame from the first base. Unmatched junction bases come to 4, with V trimmed by 6 bases and J by 5 bases. A further study also used this sample, focusing on yellow fever vaccine responses in identical twins. Per that second paper: The authors reported that the T cell response to vaccination in identical twins appeared partly convergent and partly personalized. Focusing on identical twins, the study followed the T cell clones that responded to the vaccine, and did so with precision.

Recombination joined TRBV20-1 with TRBJ2-7; 13 bases in the junction line up with TRBD2. The sequenced material came from CD4+ T cells sorted from blood. The sequence came from a young woman in good health. The nucleotide sequence is TGCAGTGCCTGGACTAGCGGGAGCCACGAGCAGTACTTC. This codes for CSAWTSGSHEQYF.